Listed below are T cell receptor beta chains from one sample, sequenced in a study of tumor and adjacent non-tumor tissue in lung cancer. From the multiplex PCR reads, TCRdb called clonotypes with MiXCR, one entry per CDR3 protein. This repertoire shows roughly 93,000 distinct CDR3 sequences, 67% found once; its top ten account for about 16%. The sequencing sample was made of lung tumor tissue. These receptors came from a man between 60 and 75 years old with non-small cell lung cancer. Both conserved end residues are part of each CDR3. A D gene is named only where the DNA matches it firmly. Not every row has a clone size; where given, it reads once, few, many or a size class.

>-|many|TRBV30|TRBJ2-7
CAWSRDSHLYEQYF
TGTGCCTGGAGCCGCGACAGTCACCTCTACGAGCAGTACTTC
>-|-|TRBV4-3|TRBJ2-7
CAGSQYGNSYEQYF
TGCGCCGGCAGCCAATATGGGAATTCCTACGAGCAGTACTTC
>TRBD1|-|TRBV12-3/TRBV12-4|TRBJ1-5
CASVTYGTGNGQPQHF
TGTGCCAGCGTCACCTACGGGACAGGGAATGGTCAGCCCCAGCATTTT
>-|many|TRBV4-1|TRBJ2-7
CASSQGEYEQYF
TGCGCCAGCAGCCAAGGAGAGTACGAGCAGTACTTC
>-|-|TRBV20-1|TRBJ2-3
CGARDPGRGTDTQYF
TGCGGTGCTAGAGACCCGGGGCGAGGAACAGATACGCAGTATTTT
>-|-|TRBV6-6|TRBJ1-1
CASMPELNTEAFF
TGTGCCAGCATGCCAGAGTTGAACACTGAAGCTTTCTTT
>TRBD2|-|TRBV7-9|TRBJ2-1
CANSPRTGTSGTNEQFF
TGTGCCAACAGCCCCCGCACCGGGACTAGCGGGACGAATGAGCAGTTCTTC
>TRBD1|-|TRBV12-5|TRBJ2-3
CASDKTGVPGDTQYF
TGTGCTAGTGATAAAACAGGGGTCCCCGGGGATACGCAGTATTTT
>-|few|TRBV5-1|TRBJ1-1
CANSSGQMNTEAFF
TGCGCCAACAGCTCCGGACAAATGAACACTGAAGCTTTCTTT
>-|many|TRBV5-4|TRBJ2-7
CASSPARYSEQYF
TGTGCCAGCAGTCCTGCCAGGTATAGCGAGCAGTACTTC
>-|once|TRBV4-3|TRBJ2-1
CASSQEGVDGDEQFF
TGCGCCAGCAGCCAAGAGGGGGTTGATGGTGATGAGCAGTTCTTC
>-|-|TRBV14|TRBJ2-1
CASSQGGTNEQFF
TGTGCCAGCAGCCAAGGCGGGACCAATGAGCAGTTCTTC
>-|many|TRBV5-6|TRBJ1-5
CASRRGDTNQPQHF
TGTGCCAGCAGGAGGGGGGACACCAATCAGCCCCAGCATTTT
>-|few|TRBV11-1|TRBJ2-1
CASSTSVGRGDYHEQFF
TGTGCCAGCAGCACCTCCGTTGGCAGGGGGGACTACCATGAGCAGTTCTTC
>TRBD1|-|TRBV6-6|TRBJ1-2
CASSRSTGSDGYTF
TGTGCCAGCAGTCGCTCGACAGGGTCCGATGGCTACACCTTC
>-|-|TRBV4-3|TRBJ1-6
CASSQGAARGHPPLQF
TGCGCCAGCAGCCAAGGAGCGGCCAGGGGTCATCCACCCCTCCAGTTT
>TRBD1|-|TRBV12-3/TRBV12-4|TRBJ2-1
CASSKDRWLNVQFF
TGTGCCAGCAGTAAGGACAGGTGGCTCAATGTGCAGTTCTTC
>-|-|TRBV6-5|TRBJ2-6
CASSLGGAVANVLTF
TGTGCCAGCAGTCTGGGGGGCGCTGTGGCCAACGTCCTGACTTTC
>TRBD2|-|TRBV28|TRBJ2-5
CVSSLSGGHQETQYF
TGTGTCAGCAGCCTTAGCGGGGGCCACCAAGAGACCCAGTACTTC
>-|-|TRBV6-1|TRBJ2-5
CASSESGVRRTQYF
TGTGCCAGCAGTGAATCTGGGGTTCGGAGAACCCAGTACTTC
>-|-|TRBV6-5|TRBJ1-5
CASSYSAGVGNYPQHF
TGTGCCAGCAGTTACTCGGCGGGGGTCGGGAATTATCCCCAGCATTTT
>-|many|TRBV5-1|TRBJ2-3
CASSLEAPTDTQYF
TGCGCCAGCAGCTTGGAGGCTCCTACAGATACGCAGTATTTT
>-|-|TRBV29-1|TRBJ2-1
CSANPMIGAHNEQFF
TGCAGCGCCAACCCGATGATAGGGGCGCACAATGAGCAGTTTTTC
>TRBD2|-|TRBV30|TRBJ2-5
CAWSEETSGRAQTQYF
TGTGCCTGGAGTGAGGAAACTAGCGGGAGGGCCCAGACCCAGTACTTC